Listed below are T cell receptor beta chains from one sample, sequenced in a study of cytomegalovirus exposure and HLA in healthy donors. Libraries were prepared by immunoSEQ multiplex PCR; TCRdb keeps only in-frame clonotypes and omits some of them. The sample records roughly 80,000 clones, more than 75% being singletons. Input material: PBMCs. These receptors all come from a middle-aged man in good health and CMV-seronegative. The conserved cysteine and the conserved F or W are not part of the CDR3 here.

TRBJ2-2 | TRBV6-1 | ASKGAVYTGELF
TRBJ2-3 | TRBV5-4 | ASSLGQVGTDTQY
TRBJ2-1 | TRBV5-6 | ASSLTFSSYNEQF
TRBJ2-3 | TRBV6-5 | ASKAGPTTDTQY
TRBJ2-7 | TRBV29-1 | SVVLLAGYYEQY
TRBJ1-2 | TRBV7-2 | ASSLVTTGGSYGYP
TRBJ1-1 | TRBV5-6 | ATLRRGSTEAF
TRBJ2-1 | TRBV30 | ASAGQGLNNEQF
TRBJ1-2 | TRBV5-4 | ASSFGGGNGYT
TRBJ2-7 | TRBV5-1 | ASSPGDRGTYEQY
TRBJ2-7 | TRBV5-4 | ASSSGDYEQY
TRBJ1-2 | TRBV19 | ASSPRPRGPGYT
TRBJ1-5 | TRBV6-1 | ASKQGRDQPQH
TRBJ1-3 | TRBV5-6 | ASRRTGSSGNTIY
TRBJ2-2 | TRBV18 | ASSPLTGLNGELF
TRBJ2-1 | TRBV5-5 | ASSLALSSYNEQF
TRBJ2-7 | TRBV28 | ASSLWQFGGCEQY
TRBJ2-7 | TRBV19 | ASSLASSYEQY
TRBJ2-2 | TRBV6-1 | ASSEYYRGGTGELF
TRBJ2-7 | TRBV6-5 | PSSFDRESSYEQY
TRBJ1-4 | TRBV18 | ASSPLGEPNEKLF
TRBJ1-4 | TRBV4-2 | ASSRRDGKNEKLF
TRBJ2-7 | TRBV7-8 | ASSLSPGQGAYEQY
TRBJ2-2 | TRBV7-3 | ASSLMGTAYTGELF
TRBJ1-1 | TRBV18 | ASSPPGSRRGTEAF
TRBJ1-2 | TRBV30 | AWSVGTGPPNYGYT
TRBJ2-7 | TRBV7-2 | ASSGQAAYEQY
TRBJ2-7 | TRBV30 | ACQTGITYEQY
TRBJ2-2 | TRBV5-1 | ASSPQGWVAGELF
TRBJ2-5 | TRBV11-3 | ASSLGASGGEETQY
TRBJ1-2 | TRBV11-1 | ASSLEDRPYGYT
TRBJ1-3 | TRBV10-3 | AISDRDRGRNTIY
TRBJ1-2 | TRBV28 | ASSFQGQGAKGYGYT
TRBJ2-3 | TRBV5-1 | ASSLGIDRGGNTQY
TRBJ2-5 | TRBV10-2 | ASSRQDYQETQY
TRBJ1-2 | TRBV4-2 | ASSQPGQASPFYGYT
TRBJ2-2 | TRBV18 | ASSPEDRGRRTGELF
TRBJ1-1 | TRBV7-3 | ASSSSGSTEAF
TRBJ2-2 | TRBV4-1 | ASSQTGLAGGGTGELF
TRBJ1-1 | TRBV5-1 | ASSRNQGANTEAF
TRBJ1-2 | TRBV4-2 | ASSQETGGCGYT
TRBJ2-1 | TRBV7-3 | ASSFTAGRDNEQF
TRBJ1-5 | TRBV6-6 | ASRGGGTVHQPQH
TRBJ1-1 | TRBV27 | ASSLTGTEAF
TRBJ2-1 | TRBV2 | ASILYNEQF
TRBJ2-7 | TRBV14 | ASSQLSWRDEQY
TRBJ1-3 | TRBV5-1 | ASSLFTAGGSGNTIY
TRBJ1-2 | TRBV5-1 | ASSSQGYGYT
TRBJ2-1 | TRBV30 | AWSVAVSSYNEQF
TRBJ1-5 | TRBV7-2 | ASSLGAGQGYQPQH
TRBJ1-1 | TRBV5-4 | ASSLINRVTTEAF
TRBJ2-3 | TRBV4-3 | ASKTGVRTDTQY
TRBJ1-5 | TRBV27 | ASRGTGVSQPQH